This entry lists 12 T cell receptor beta chains sequenced from one sample in a study of blood T cell repertoires in COVID-19. TCRdb's copy holds only in-frame clones and misses some; the assay was immunoSEQ multiplex PCR. The table lists 60,000 to 75,000 clones, around 84% of them singletons, with 10% to 15% in the top ten. The source material was peripheral blood. These receptors were taken from a human donor in a cohort sampled during active COVID-19.

The V and J genes are TRBV5-1 and TRBJ2-2; 14 bases map to TRBD2. From germline, CDR1 is SGHRS and CDR2 YFSETQ. The CDR3 has 18 residues. The junction had 10 bases not matched to a gene; V was cut back by 4 bases and J by 5 bases. The CDR3 DNA reads TGCGCCAGCAGCCCGGGGACTAGCGGGAGTAGAGGAACCGGGGAGCTGTTTTTT. Protein: CASSPGTSGSRGTGELFF.

The chain couples TRBV30 to TRBJ2-1; no definite D call. This CDR3 is 11 amino acids long. CDR1 GTSNPN and CDR2 SVGIG come from the germline V gene (reference sequence). Trimming removed 4 bases from V and 3 bases from J, with 4 bases in between. The CDR3: CAWTYYNEQFF. CDR3 DNA sequence: TGTGCCTGGACGTACTACAATGAGCAGTTCTTC.

In DNA form, the CDR3 reads TGTGCCAGCGGGGCTAGCGGTTTATATGAGCAGTTCTTC. It translates to CASGASGLYEQFF. The chain recombines TRBV6-5 with TRBJ2-1, with 7 positions matching TRBD2. The ends lost 8 bases at V and 8 bases at J; junction bases unmatched: 9. The CDR3 is made up of 13 amino acids. Germline values: CDR1 MNHEY, CDR2 SVGAGI.

The chain joins TRBV5-6 to TRBJ2-7; no clear D gene. CDR3 size: 14 residues. CDR1 is SGHDT, CDR2 YYEEEE, per germline. Trimming shortened V by 0 bases and J by 1 base, and 8 bases separated the two germline ends. CDR3 sequence reads: CASSLVWQSYEQYF. The CDR3 DNA sequence: TGTGCCAGCAGCTTGGTTTGGCAGTCCTACGAGCAGTACTTC.

V usage is TRBV9 and J usage is TRBJ1-2, with 9 bases identical to TRBD1. Germline loops: CDR1 SGDLS, CDR2 YYNGEE. The trim removed 3 bases at V and 6 bases at J, leaving 12 bases unmatched. The CDR3 consists of 16 residues. CDR3 bases: TGTGCCAGCAGCGGGCACCCTGGGGACAGGGACGATGGCTACACCTTC. Amino acid sequence: CASSGHPGDRDDGYTF. The entire variable domain, with the rest obtained from reference TRBV9 and TRBJ1-2, is as follows: DSGVTQTPKHLITATGQRVTLRCSPRSGDLSVYWYQQSLDQGLQFLIQYYNGEERAKGNILERFSAQQFPDLHSELNLSSLELGDSALYFCASSGHPGDRDDGYTFGSGTRLTVV.

The rearrangement links TRBV19 to TRBJ2-7; 11 bases match TRBD2. CDR1 and CDR2 (germline): LNHDA, SQIVND (reference sequence). V lost 3 bases to trimming and J lost 5 bases; unmatched junction nucleotides: 12. The CDR3 length is 17 residues. The CDR3: CASSMGTRGLAAHEQYF. In DNA, the CDR3 is TGTGCCAGTAGTATGGGGACCCGGGGACTAGCGGCACACGAGCAGTACTTC.

The chain joins TRBV7-2 to TRBJ2-7; TRBD1 matches 7 bases. The CDR3 sequence is 18 residues long. V gave up 1 base and J gave up 3 bases; unmatched junction bases: 15. CDR1 SGHTA and CDR2 FQGNSA come from the germline V gene. The CDR3 DNA sequence: TGTGCCAGCAGCTTAGGTGCGCCGGGACAGCTTAAAGGCTACGAGCAGTACTTC. Translated, it gives CASSLGAPGQLKGYEQYF.

The V and J genes are TRBV28 and TRBJ2-3; D may be TRBD2 (6 bases). CDR3 length: 13 residues. Germline-derived CDR1 and CDR2 are MDHEN and SYDVKM. The ends were cut back, 4 bases at V and 3 bases at J, with 8 bases in the middle. In DNA form, the CDR3 reads TGTGCCAGCAGTTCGGAGGGAACAGATACGCAGTATTTT. Translated: CASSSEGTDTQYF.

The V gene is TRBV30, the J gene TRBJ1-5; TRBD1 matches at 7 bases. V shed 1 base and J 0 bases; nucleotides not matched to a gene: 9. Germline values: CDR1 GTSNPN, CDR2 SVGIG (reference sequence). CDR3 length equals 17 residues. CDR3 sequence reads: CAWSADTGVYSNQPQHF. The CDR3 DNA reads TGTGCCTGGAGTGCCGATACAGGGGTCTATAGCAATCAGCCCCAGCATTTT.

The chain employs TRBV4-3 and TRBJ2-1, with 9 positions matching TRBD2. This CDR3 comprises 16 residues. CDR1 LGHNA and CDR2 YSLEER come from the germline V gene. Losses at the gene ends were 1 base for V and 7 bases for J; bases not matched to a gene: 8. DNA for the CDR3: TGCGCCAGCAGCCAAGCCGCGGGAGGGCTTTGGAATGAGCAGTTCTTC. The encoded protein is CASSQAAGGLWNEQFF.

This chain links TRBV7-9 with TRBJ1-2; 10 bases are a match to TRBD1. There are 14 residues in the CDR3. Looked up from germline, CDR1 is SEHNR and CDR2 is FQNEAQ (reference sequence). Germline trimming cut 3 bases from V and 3 bases from J; bases unmatched to any gene: 1. CDR3 DNA sequence: TGTGCCAGCAGCTTCGGACAGGGGGACTATGGCTACACCTTC. This encodes CASSFGQGDYGYTF.

Only a few counts were recorded for this clone. The chain is built from TRBV3-1 (or the pseudogene TRBV3-2) and TRBJ2-7; TRBD2 matches 15 bases. The germline CDR1 and CDR2 sequences are LGHDT and YNNKEL (reference sequence). CDR3 length: 18 amino acids. Trimming at V came to 0 bases and at J to 3 bases, leaving 6 bases not matched to a gene. CDR3 residues: CASSQDREGLAGGYEQYF. CDR3 nucleotides: TGTGCCAGCAGCCAAGATCGAGAGGGACTAGCGGGAGGCTACGAGCAGTACTTC.